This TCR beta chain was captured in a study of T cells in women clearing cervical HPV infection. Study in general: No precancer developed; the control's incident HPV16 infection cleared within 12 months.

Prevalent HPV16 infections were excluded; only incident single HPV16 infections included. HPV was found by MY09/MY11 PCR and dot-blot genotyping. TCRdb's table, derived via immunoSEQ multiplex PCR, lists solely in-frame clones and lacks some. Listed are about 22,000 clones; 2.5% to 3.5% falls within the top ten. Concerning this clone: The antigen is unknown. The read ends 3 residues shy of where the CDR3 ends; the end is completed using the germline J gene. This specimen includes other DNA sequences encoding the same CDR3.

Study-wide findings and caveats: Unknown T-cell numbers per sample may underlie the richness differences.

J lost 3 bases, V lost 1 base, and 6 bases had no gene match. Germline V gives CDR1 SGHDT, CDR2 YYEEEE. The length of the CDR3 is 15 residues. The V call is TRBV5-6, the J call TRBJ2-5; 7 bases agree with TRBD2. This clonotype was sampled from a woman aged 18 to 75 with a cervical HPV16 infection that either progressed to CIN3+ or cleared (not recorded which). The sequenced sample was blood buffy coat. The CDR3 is CASSLKGSGKETQYF. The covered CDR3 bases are TGTGCCAGCAGCTTGAAGGGCAGCGGGAAAGAGACC.